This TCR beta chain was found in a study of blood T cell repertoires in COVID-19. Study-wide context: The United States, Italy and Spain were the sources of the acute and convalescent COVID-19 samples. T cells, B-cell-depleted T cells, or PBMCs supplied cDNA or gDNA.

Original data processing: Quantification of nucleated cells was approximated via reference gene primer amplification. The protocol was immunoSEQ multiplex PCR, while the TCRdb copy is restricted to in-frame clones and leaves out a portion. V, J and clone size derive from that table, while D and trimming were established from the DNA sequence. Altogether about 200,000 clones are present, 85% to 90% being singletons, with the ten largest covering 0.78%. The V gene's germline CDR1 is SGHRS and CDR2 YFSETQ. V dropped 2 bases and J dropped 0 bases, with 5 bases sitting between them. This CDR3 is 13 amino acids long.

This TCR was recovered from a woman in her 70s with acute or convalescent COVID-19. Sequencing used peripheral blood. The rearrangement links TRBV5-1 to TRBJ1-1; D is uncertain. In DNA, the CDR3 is TGCGCCAGCAGCTTCGGGTTGAACACTGAAGCTTTCTTT. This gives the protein CASSFGLNTEAFF.